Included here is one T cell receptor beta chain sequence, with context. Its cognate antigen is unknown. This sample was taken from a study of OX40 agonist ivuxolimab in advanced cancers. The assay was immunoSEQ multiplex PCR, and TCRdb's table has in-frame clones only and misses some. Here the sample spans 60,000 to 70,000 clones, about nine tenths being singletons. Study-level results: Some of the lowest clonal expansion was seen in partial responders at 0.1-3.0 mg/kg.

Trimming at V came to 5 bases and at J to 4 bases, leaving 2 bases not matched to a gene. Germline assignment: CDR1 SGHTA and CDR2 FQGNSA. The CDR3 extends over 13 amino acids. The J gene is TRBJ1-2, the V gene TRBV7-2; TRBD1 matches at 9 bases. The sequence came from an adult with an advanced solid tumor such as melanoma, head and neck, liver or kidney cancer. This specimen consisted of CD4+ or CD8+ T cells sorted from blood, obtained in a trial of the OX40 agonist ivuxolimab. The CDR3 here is CASSLTGGYGYTF. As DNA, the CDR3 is TGTGCCAGCAGCCTGACAGGGGGCTATGGCTACACCTTC.